Sequencing of this T cell receptor beta chain was carried out in a study of CD8+ T cells in alopecia areata. The CDR3 sequence is 11 residues long. CDR1 and CDR2 from the germline V gene are SGHNT and YYREEE (reference sequence). V gave up 1 base and J gave up 6 bases, with 1 base separating them. Investigators isolated RNA and reverse transcribed it into cDNA to act as the sequencing template. Sequencing used immunoSEQ multiplex PCR; TCRdb keeps in-frame clones, though not all of them. This sample has about 190,000 clones; 60% to 70% occur once, and the top ten carry roughly 0.71%. Treatment in this sample: oral pan-JAK inhibitor, 5-10 mg twice daily.

The sequence came from a human donor with alopecia areata. This chain joins TRBV5-4 and TRBJ2-2; D unclear. The sequencing here drew on CD4+ T cells sorted from blood, taken at week 4, from a patient treated with tofacitinib. The CDR3 loop reads CASSLSGELFF. CDR3 in DNA: TGTGCCAGCAGCTTGTCCGGGGAGCTGTTTTTT.